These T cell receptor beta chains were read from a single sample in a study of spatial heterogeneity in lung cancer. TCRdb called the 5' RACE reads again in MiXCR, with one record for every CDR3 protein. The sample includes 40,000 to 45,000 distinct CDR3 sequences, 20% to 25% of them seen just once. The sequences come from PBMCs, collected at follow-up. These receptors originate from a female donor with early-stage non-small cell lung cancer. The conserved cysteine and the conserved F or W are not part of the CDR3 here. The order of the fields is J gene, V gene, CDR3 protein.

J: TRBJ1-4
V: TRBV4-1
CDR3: ASSPPTGGNEKLF

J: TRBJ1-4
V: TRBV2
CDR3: ASSEAYVEKLF

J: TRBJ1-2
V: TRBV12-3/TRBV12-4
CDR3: ASSPRNYGYT

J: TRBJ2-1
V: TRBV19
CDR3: ASSINHREQF

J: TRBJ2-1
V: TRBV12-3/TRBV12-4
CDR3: ASSPYKKTNNEQF

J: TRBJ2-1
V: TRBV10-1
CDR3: ASSMDTSSYNEQF

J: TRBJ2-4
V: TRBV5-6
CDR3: ASSRYSGIAKNIQY

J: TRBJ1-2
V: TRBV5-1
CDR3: ASSPTGLYGYT

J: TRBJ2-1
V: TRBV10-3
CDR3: AISGQGYNEQF

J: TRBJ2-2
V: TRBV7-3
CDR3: ASSQRRGDGELF

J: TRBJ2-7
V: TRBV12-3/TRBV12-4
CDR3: ASSPWDRPYEQY

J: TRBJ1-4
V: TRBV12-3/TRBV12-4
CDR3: ASSFNRGLNEKLF

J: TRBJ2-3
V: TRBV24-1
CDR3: ATTFPPQGGRDTQY

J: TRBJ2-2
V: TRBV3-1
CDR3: ASSQDRSTGELF

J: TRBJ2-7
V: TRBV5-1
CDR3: ASSPPQGYEQY

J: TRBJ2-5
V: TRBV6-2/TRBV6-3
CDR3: ASSHEAGSSQY

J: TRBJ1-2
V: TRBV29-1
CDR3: SVLQVTPWDDYGYT

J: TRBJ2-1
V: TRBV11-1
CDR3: ASSLVGSLNEQF

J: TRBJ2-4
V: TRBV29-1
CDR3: SVAGGNIQY

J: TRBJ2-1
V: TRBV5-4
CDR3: ASSTLSGSYNEQF

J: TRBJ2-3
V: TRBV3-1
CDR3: ASSQGEGDTQY

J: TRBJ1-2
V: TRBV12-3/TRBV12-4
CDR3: ASSFLAGLYGYT

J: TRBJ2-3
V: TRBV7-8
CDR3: ASSLSSTSGTDTQY

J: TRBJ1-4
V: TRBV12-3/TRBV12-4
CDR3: ASSLPLGGKGDEKLF

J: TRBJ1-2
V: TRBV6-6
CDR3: ASSYRGPRGYT

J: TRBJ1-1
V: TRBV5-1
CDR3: ASSIRDRGTEAF

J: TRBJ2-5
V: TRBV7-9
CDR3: ASSLAGGETQY

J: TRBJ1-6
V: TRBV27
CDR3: ASSLTGSDSPLH

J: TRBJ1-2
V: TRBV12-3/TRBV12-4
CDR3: ASSFGGPIYGYT

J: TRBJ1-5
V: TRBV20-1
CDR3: SAPSGGLYQPQH

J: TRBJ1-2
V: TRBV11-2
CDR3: ASSPLRQRTRYGYT

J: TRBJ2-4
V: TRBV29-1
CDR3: SVPLGPVAKNIQY

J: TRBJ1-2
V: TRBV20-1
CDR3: SASPGQGYT

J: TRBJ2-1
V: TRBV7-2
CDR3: ASSFRGGLIEQF

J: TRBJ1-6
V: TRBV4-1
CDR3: ASSQERRNSPLH

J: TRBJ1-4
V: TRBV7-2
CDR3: ASSLSNLPNEKLF

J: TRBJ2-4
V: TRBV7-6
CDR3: ASSLVSGGRKNIQY

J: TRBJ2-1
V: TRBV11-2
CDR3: ASSLEEAKSHEQF

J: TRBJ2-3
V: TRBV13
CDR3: ASSFTDTSTDTQY

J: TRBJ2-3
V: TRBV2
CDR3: ASSGGLADTDTQY

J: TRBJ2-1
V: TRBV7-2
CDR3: ASSLGGSGVYNEQF